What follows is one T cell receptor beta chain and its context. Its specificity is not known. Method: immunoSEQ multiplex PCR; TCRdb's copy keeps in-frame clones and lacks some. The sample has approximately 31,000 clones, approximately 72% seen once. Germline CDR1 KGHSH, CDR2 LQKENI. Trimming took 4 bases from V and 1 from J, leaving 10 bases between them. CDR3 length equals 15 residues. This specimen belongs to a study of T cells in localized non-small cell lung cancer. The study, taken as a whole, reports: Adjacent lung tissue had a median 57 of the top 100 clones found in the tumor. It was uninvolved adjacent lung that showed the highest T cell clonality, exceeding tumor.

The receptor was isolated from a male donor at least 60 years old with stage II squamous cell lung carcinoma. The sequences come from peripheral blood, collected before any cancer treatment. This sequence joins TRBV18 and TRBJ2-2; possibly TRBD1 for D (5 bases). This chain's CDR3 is CASSLDTGNTGELFF. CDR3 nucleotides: TGTGCCAGCTCACTTGATACAGGGAACACCGGGGAGCTGTTTTTT.